This TCR beta chain is from a study of OX40 agonist ivuxolimab in advanced cancers. A remark on this clone: Its antigen remains unknown.

Some clones are missing from TCRdb's copy, which holds only in-frame ones; the method was immunoSEQ multiplex PCR. The table records tens of thousands of clones, 81% of them present only once. Study-wide results and limits: Antigen specificity remained undetermined for the expanded peripheral T cells.

The receptor comes from an adult with an advanced solid tumor such as melanoma, head and neck, liver or kidney cancer. Material: CD4+ or CD8+ T cells sorted from blood, obtained in a trial of the OX40 agonist ivuxolimab.

The CDR3 loop reads CASSKTGTAVVLDGYTF. CDR3 nucleotide sequence: TGTGCCAGTAGTAAAACCGGGACAGCGGTTGTCTTAGATGGCTACACCTTC. The chain couples TRBV19 to TRBJ1-2; TRBD1 matches 7 bases. This CDR3 region has 17 residues. Germline CDR1 is LNHDA and CDR2 is SQIVND (reference sequence). Germline trimming cut 4 bases from V and 6 bases from J; bases unmatched to any gene: 17.